The 28 T cell receptor beta chains given below trace back to one sample, sequenced in a study of shared clonotypes between healthy human individuals. Assay used: immunoSEQ multiplex PCR; TCRdb lists only in-frame clones, some missing. The sample yields 2 million or so clones, around 95% seen once. Material: naive CD4+ T cells sorted from blood. Subset: CD45RA+ positively selected. These receptor sequences come from a man between 18 and 35 years old in good health.

In its sample, this clone was seen once. The chain is built from TRBV10-3 and TRBJ2-7; D possibly corresponds to TRBD1 (6 bases). This CDR3 has 15 residues. CDR1 ENHRY and CDR2 SYGVKD come from the germline V gene. The ends were cut back, 4 bases at V and 3 bases at J, with 16 bases in the middle. The CDR3 DNA is TGTGCCATCAGTGGCAGGGACATGAGCCTCTACGAGCAGTACTTC. Translation gives CAISGRDMSLYEQYF.

The V call is TRBV30, the J call TRBJ1-4; D is unresolved. This CDR3 is built from 11 residues. V lost 4 bases and J lost 8, with 8 bases in between. Germline CDR1 is GTSNPN and CDR2 is SVGIG (reference sequence). In DNA form, the CDR3 reads TGTGCCTGGAATCGAGGGGAAAAACTGTTTTTT. As protein: CAWNRGEKLFF.

In the case of this clone: Other DNA sequences in this specimen translate into the identical CDR3. This chain uses TRBV18 with TRBJ1-3; TRBD1 is a possible D gene (5 bases). CDR1 KGHSH and CDR2 LQKENI come from the germline V gene. The CDR3 covers 13 residues. The germline V and J ends were trimmed by 6 bases and 1 base, with 7 bases remaining between them. Here the CDR3 reads CASSQGSGNTIYF. The DNA for the CDR3 is TGTGCCAGCTCGCAGGGTTCTGGAAACACCATATATTTT. Together with reference TRBV18 and TRBJ1-3, the CDR3 gives the full variable domain: NAGVMQNPRHLVRRRGQEARLRCSPMKGHSHVYWYRQLPEEGLKFMVYLQKENIIDESGMPKERFSAEFPKEGPSILRIQQVVRGDSAAYFCASSQGSGNTIYFGEGSWLTVV.

The chain uses TRBV6-5 and TRBJ2-7, with 7 positions matching TRBD2. This CDR3 is built from 15 residues. The germline V gene has CDR1 MNHEY and CDR2 SVGAGI. The junction had 11 bases not matched to a gene; V was cut back by 6 bases and J by 3 bases. The CDR3 DNA reads TGTGCCAGCAGCAACGGACTAGTAGGCCTCTACGAGCAGTACTTC. Translated: CASSNGLVGLYEQYF.

The rearrangement links TRBV4-3 to TRBJ1-4, with D perhaps matching TRBD1 (6 bases). The germline CDR1 and CDR2 sequences are LGHNA and YSLEER. This CDR3 is 18 amino acids long. Trimming removed 0 bases from V and 2 bases from J, with 16 bases in between. The CDR3 here is CASSQDFGGAVTNEKLFF. CDR3 nucleotides: TGCGCCAGCAGCCAAGATTTCGGGGGCGCGGTGACTAATGAAAAACTGTTTTTT.

This clone was seen just once. J is TRBJ1-2 and V is TRBV28; 9 nucleotides align to TRBD1. The CDR3 is made up of 14 amino acids. J lost 4 bases, V lost 6 bases, and 6 bases had no gene match. Germline CDR1 reads MDHEN; CDR2 reads SYDVKM. CDR3 DNA sequence: TGTGCCAGCAGCCCCCAGGGACAGGGCTATGGCTACACCTTC. Translation gives CASSPQGQGYGYTF.

The V call is TRBV9, the J call TRBJ2-7; D gene uncertain. V lost 1 base and J 5 bases, leaving 13 bases between the germline ends. CDR3 length equals 14 residues. Germline V gene sequence: CDR1 SGDLS, CDR2 YYNGEE. Written as DNA, the CDR3 is TGTGCCAGCAGCGTATACCTAGTATCGGACGAGCAGTACTTC. Translated, it gives CASSVYLVSDEQYF.

This clone appeared a single time. V usage is TRBV6-1 and J usage is TRBJ2-3, with D hard to call. Trimming pared 4 bases from V and 4 bases from J, leaving 12 bases between. The germline V gene encodes CDR1 MNHNS and CDR2 SASEGT. The CDR3 covers 14 residues. The CDR3 loop reads CASSAPGRADTQYF. In nucleotides, the CDR3 is TGTGCCAGCAGTGCCCCCGGTCGGGCAGATACGCAGTATTTT.

This chain joins TRBV19 and TRBJ2-5, with D unresolved. TRBJ2-7 explains the end of the DNA better; the J call may be wrong. Germline CDR1 is LNHDA and CDR2 is SQIVND (reference sequence). The CDR3 loop spans 14 amino acids. The CDR3 is CASSSIDQTYEQYF. CDR3 bases: TGTGCCAGTAGTTCAATCGACCAGACCTACGAGCAGTACTTC.

The chain carries TRBV7-9 and TRBJ2-5, with no clear D. This CDR3 has 15 amino acids. Germline V gene data show CDR1 as SEHNR and CDR2 as FQNEAQ (reference sequence). V lost 1 base and J 1 base, leaving 10 bases between the germline ends. The DNA for the CDR3 is TGTGCCAGCAGCTTAGGGAGACGGACCCAAGAGACCCAGTACTTC. Its protein product is CASSLGRRTQETQYF.

The chain is built from TRBV6-1 and TRBJ2-3; the D gene is possibly TRBD2 (5 bases). CDR3 length: 14 amino acids. V dropped 7 bases and J dropped 2 bases, with 13 bases sitting between them. Germline lookup yields CDR1 MNHNS and CDR2 SASEGT. The CDR3 bases are TGTGCCAGCAATGGGCGGGCCCACACAGATACGCAGTATTTT. It encodes CASNGRAHTDTQYF.

V gene TRBV25-1 combines with J gene TRBJ1-6; 8 bases fit TRBD1. V lost 3 bases to trimming and J lost 7 bases; unmatched junction nucleotides: 5. Germline V lookup: CDR1 MGHDK, CDR2 SYGVNS. The CDR3 contains 15 residues. The CDR3 coding sequence is TGTGCCAGCAGTGACCCAAGGACAGGGAATTCACCCCTCCACTTT. It specifies CASSDPRTGNSPLHF.

This chain joins TRBV6-5 and TRBJ1-1, with D perhaps matching TRBD1 (5 bases). Germline V gene lookup returns CDR1 MNHEY and CDR2 SVGAGI. This CDR3 has 14 residues. The V and J ends lost 8 bases and 0 bases respectively, with 13 bases between them. The CDR3: CASLRGGMNTEAFF. The DNA of the CDR3 is TGTGCCAGCCTCCGGGGGGGGATGAACACTGAAGCTTTCTTT.

This rearrangement joins TRBV7-2 to TRBJ1-1; D perhaps matches TRBD1 (5 bases). There are 14 residues in the CDR3. The germline CDR1 and CDR2 sequences are SGHTA and FQGNSA. V lost 5 bases, J lost 2 bases, and 12 bases lay in between. The CDR3 is CASSLGRENTEAFF. CDR3 DNA sequence: TGTGCCAGCAGCCTGGGACGGGAAAACACTGAAGCTTTCTTT. The full variable domain, rest sourced from reference TRBV7-2 and TRBJ1-1, is GAGVSQSPSNKVTEKGKDVELRCDPISGHTALYWYRQSLGQGLEFLIYFQGNSAPDKSGLPSDRFSAERTGGSVSTLTIQRTQQEDSAVYLCASSLGRENTEAFFGQGTRLTVV.

V usage is TRBV2 and J usage is TRBJ1-2, with a weak D call TRBD1 (5 bases). This CDR3 is built from 13 residues. V dropped 2 bases and J dropped 6 bases, with 10 bases sitting between them. Germline V lookup: CDR1 SNHLY, CDR2 FYNNEI. The CDR3 DNA reads as TGTGCCAGCAGTGAAAGTGGGGCAGATGGCTACACCTTC. Amino acid sequence: CASSESGADGYTF.

This chain uses TRBV5-1 with TRBJ2-5; no clear D gene. This CDR3 region has 17 residues. V dropped 3 bases and J dropped 1 base, with 19 bases sitting between them. Germline V gene data show CDR1 as SGHRS and CDR2 as YFSETQ. CDR3 sequence (DNA): TGCGCCAGCAGCTCGCCAACTGGACGGGCTGTCCAAGAGACCCAGTACTTC. Translating gives CASSSPTGRAVQETQYF.

The chain has TRBV12-1 and TRBJ2-5. TRBV12-1 is classified as a pseudogene. The CDR3 is 12 residues long. CDR3 nucleotides: TGTGCCAGCAGCTTTGACCGAGAGACCCAGTACTTC. This sequence encodes CASSFDRETQYF.

The CDR3 region is CASGSRNNEQFF. CDR3 nucleotide sequence: TGTGCCAGCGGATCCCGTAACAATGAGCAGTTCTTC. V usage is TRBV4-2 and J usage is TRBJ2-1; unclear D gene. The length of the CDR3 is 12 residues. CDR1 is LGHNA and CDR2 is YNFKEQ in the germline V gene. Trimming removed 8 bases at V and 5 bases at J, with 10 bases between.

In DNA, the CDR3 is TGTGCCAGCAGTTTAGGGACTGGGAGAGATACGCAGTATTTT. It encodes CASSLGTGRDTQYF. The chain combines TRBV6-4 with TRBJ2-3; TRBD2 might be the D (6 bases). Germline V CDR1 and CDR2: MRHNA, SNTAGT. There are 14 residues in the CDR3. V was trimmed by 5 bases and J by 5 bases, leaving 14 bases between them.

The chain recombines TRBV7-9 with TRBJ2-7; maybe TRBD1 (6 bases). The CDR3 extends over 15 amino acids. V shed 4 bases and J shed 7 bases, with 20 bases lying between them. Germline CDR1 is SEHNR and CDR2 is FQNEAQ (reference sequence). The DNA of the CDR3 is TGTGCCAGCAGCTCGCCGAATCAGGGGCTGCGGGAGCAGTACTTC. Residues: CASSSPNQGLREQYF.

V gene TRBV10-3 combines with J gene TRBJ1-4, with 7 bases aligning to TRBD1. The V gene end was trimmed by 2 bases and the J gene end by 0 bases; junction bases not matched to a gene: 9. The CDR3 sequence is 18 residues long. Germline V gives CDR1 ENHRY, CDR2 SYGVKD. CDR3 DNA sequence: TGTGCCATCAGTGAGGGACCAGGGGGTCCCGCAACTAATGAAAAACTGTTTTTT. Protein product: CAISEGPGGPATNEKLFF.

The chain recombines TRBV7-2 with TRBJ1-3; 8 bases fit TRBD1. Trimming cost V 5 bases and J 1 base; bases outside gene matches: 7. The CDR3 length is 16 residues. Germline V gene data show CDR1 as SGHTA and CDR2 as FQGNSA. The CDR3 region is CASSESQGASGNTIYF. CDR3 DNA: TGTGCCAGCAGCGAGTCGCAGGGGGCATCTGGAAACACCATATATTTT.

V is TRBV4-1 and J is TRBJ1-4; perhaps TRBD1 as D (5 bases). CDR1 MGHRA and CDR2 YSYEKL come from the germline V gene. This CDR3 region has 16 residues. Trimming took off 4 bases at V and 2 bases at J, with 14 bases between the two ends. The CDR3 sequence is CASSPRGAGTNEKLFF. DNA for the CDR3: TGCGCCAGCAGCCCCCGAGGGGCAGGGACTAATGAAAAACTGTTTTTT.

This rearrangement joins TRBV6-5 to TRBJ1-1; D uncertain. V was clipped by 6 bases and J by 2 bases, with 10 bases between them. Germline V CDR1 and CDR2: MNHEY, SVGAGI. The CDR3 totals 13 residues. The CDR3 is CASRRSPNTEAFF. The CDR3 DNA reads TGTGCCAGCAGACGCAGTCCAAACACTGAAGCTTTCTTT.

The genes are TRBV5-6 and TRBJ2-3; 9 bases map to TRBD1. CDR3 size: 17 residues. Unmatched junction bases numbered 13, after V lost 4 bases and J lost 4 bases. Germline loops: CDR1 SGHDT, CDR2 YYEEEE. CDR3 sequence reads: CASSQRRTGVVADTQYF. CDR3 nucleotide sequence: TGTGCCAGCAGCCAGCGACGGACAGGGGTCGTCGCAGATACGCAGTATTTT. Full variable domain (rest looked up from reference TRBV5-6 and TRBJ2-3): DAGVTQSPTHLIKTRGQQVTLRCSPKSGHDTVSWYQQALGQGPQFIFQYYEEEERQRGNFPDRFSGHQFPNYSSELNVNALLLGDSALYLCASSQRRTGVVADTQYFGPGTRLTVL.

V gene TRBV7-2 combines with J gene TRBJ2-1; 9 bases fit TRBD1. The V and J ends lost 3 bases and 6 bases, in that order; junction bases with no gene match: 9. The CDR3 sequence is 16 residues long. The germline CDR1 and CDR2 sequences are SGHTA and FQGNSA. The CDR3 sequence is CASSLADRGRLNEQFF. The CDR3 DNA follows: TGTGCCAGCAGCTTGGCAGACAGGGGGAGGCTCAATGAGCAGTTCTTC.

This clone has only one observation. J is TRBJ2-7 and V is TRBV19; 14 bases fit TRBD2. J was trimmed by 6 bases and V by 3 bases; bases with no gene match: 1. The CDR3 length is 14 residues. The germline V gene encodes CDR1 LNHDA and CDR2 SQIVND (reference sequence). The CDR3 sequence: CASSMGLAGAEQYF. As DNA, the CDR3 is TGTGCCAGTAGTATGGGACTAGCGGGAGCCGAGCAGTACTTC.

The chain is built from TRBV9 and TRBJ2-7; D gene uncertain. Germline assignment: CDR1 SGDLS and CDR2 YYNGEE. V lost 0 bases and J 6 bases, leaving 19 bases between the germline ends. The length of the CDR3 is 16 residues. The CDR3 here is CASSVVGGSQIGEQYF. The CDR3, as DNA: TGTGCCAGCAGCGTAGTGGGCGGTAGCCAGATCGGCGAGCAGTACTTC.